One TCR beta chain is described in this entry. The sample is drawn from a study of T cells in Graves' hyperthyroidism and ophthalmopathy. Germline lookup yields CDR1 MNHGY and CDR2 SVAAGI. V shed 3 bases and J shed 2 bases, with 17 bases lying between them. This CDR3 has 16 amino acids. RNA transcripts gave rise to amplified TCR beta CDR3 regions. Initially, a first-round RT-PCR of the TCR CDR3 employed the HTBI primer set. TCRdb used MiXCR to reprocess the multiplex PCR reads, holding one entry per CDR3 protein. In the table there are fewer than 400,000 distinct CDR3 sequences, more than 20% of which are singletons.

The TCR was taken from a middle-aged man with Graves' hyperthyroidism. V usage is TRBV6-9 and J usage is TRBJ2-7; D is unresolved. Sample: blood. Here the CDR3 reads CASSYIVSGVTYEQYF. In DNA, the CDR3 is TGTGCCAGCAGTTACATCGTTTCTGGGGTGACCTACGAGCAGTACTTC.